These T cell receptor beta chains were read from a single sample in a study of metastatic and nonmetastatic thyroid tumors. TCRdb re-called the PCR reads with MiXCR. The sample carries fewer than 35,000 clones, approximately 11% recorded once. The specimen sequenced was blood. The receptor set was obtained from a female donor with papillary thyroid cancer or a benign thyroid nodule (not recorded which). Some clones in this sample may be carry-over from other donors' samples. CDR3s include the opening cysteine and the closing phenylalanine or tryptophan. Clone sizes are given selectively: once, few, many, or a class where the clone is expanded.

V gene	clone size	CDR3 length	J gene	CDR3 protein
TRBV7-6	.	16	TRBJ2-3	CASSLCPSRRSDTQYF
TRBV9	many	13	TRBJ2-7	CASSPGTYNEQYF
TRBV27	many	14	TRBJ1-5	CASSSQGGNQPQHF
TRBV2	many	16	TRBJ2-7	CASSGTRDRSMNEQYF
TRBV15	many	17	TRBJ2-7	CATSRGTSGRSSYEQYF
TRBV6-1	few	14	TRBJ1-4	CASSRDRGGEKLFF
TRBV7-3	many	15	TRBJ2-7	CASSLRAGSSYEQYF
TRBV11-2	many	15	TRBJ2-4	CASSSRDRGQNIQYF
TRBV9	many	13	TRBJ2-7	CASSGSGRYEQYF
TRBV4-1	.	15	TRBJ1-5	CASSQVGRNNQPQHF
TRBV9	.	16	TRBJ1-5	CASSVGWDSSNQPQHF
TRBV4-2	.	15	TRBJ2-7	CASSQGAGGDYEQYF
TRBV6-1	many	15	TRBJ2-7	CASSEGTGIIYEQYF
TRBV7-9	many	16	TRBJ2-1	CASSLRGSGGHNEQFF
TRBV7-2	many	13	TRBJ2-7	CASSFGTRYEQYF
TRBV30	many	14	TRBJ2-7	CAWSVWGDSHEQYF
TRBV5-8	.	16	TRBJ1-1	CASSLAPAGRPTEAFF
TRBV27	.	15	TRBJ2-3	CASSSPPSGADTQYF
TRBV9	many	13	TRBJ1-4	CASSVGRGEKLFF
TRBV7-2	many	15	TRBJ2-1	CASSLSGKSYNEQFF
TRBV30	many	14	TRBJ1-1	CAWRVRGLNTEAFF
TRBV20-1	few	16	TRBJ2-7	CSARDLGEGRAYEQYF
TRBV5-1	many	13	TRBJ1-4	CARAGTANEKLFF
TRBV3-1	many	14	TRBJ1-1	CASSQGTGNTEAFF
TRBV2	.	13	TRBJ1-6	CASRGTSGSPLHF
TRBV12-3/TRBV12-4	few	16	TRBJ2-3	CASRVSGGDNTDTQYF
TRBV15	many	18	TRBJ2-5	CATSRDRSLAHTSETQYF
TRBV11-2	.	16	TRBJ2-2	CASSLGGSKNTGELFF
TRBV9	.	15	TRBJ1-2	CASSVGRGGNYGYTF
TRBV27	many	14	TRBJ2-7	CASSPRTSGIEQYF
TRBV30	many	15	TRBJ1-5	CAWSDQGATNQPQHF
TRBV6-2/TRBV6-3	many	14	TRBJ1-3	CASSYGGSGNTIYF
TRBV6-1	many	12	TRBJ2-1	CATEGSGNEQFF
TRBV5-6	many	16	TRBJ2-3	CASSSGLAGYLDTQYF
TRBV28	few	14	TRBJ1-3	CASRGPNSGNTIYF
TRBV7-9	many	15	TRBJ2-2	CASSLVPRYTGELFF
TRBV4-1	many	15	TRBJ2-7	CASSQERTANYEQYF
TRBV6-5	many	15	TRBJ1-1	CASSYSRGPATEAFF
TRBV19	.	16	TRBJ2-1	CASSDPSTHSYNEQFF
TRBV12-3/TRBV12-4	many	20	TRBJ2-7	CASSLAQDRGRKGPTYEQYF
TRBV6-1	few	15	TRBJ2-1	CASRPLLGGGNEQFF
TRBV15	many	15	TRBJ2-1	CATSRDTGGYNEQFF
TRBV30	.	13	TRBJ2-1	CAWSVGGTGEQFF
TRBV7-7	.	14	TRBJ2-3	CASSLALGPDTQYF
TRBV4-3	many	17	TRBJ1-2	CASSQDTGGAGYYGYTF
TRBV7-2	.	17	TRBJ2-7	CASSLALGSSGAYEQYF
TRBV18	many	14	TRBJ1-5	CASSPTGGNQPQHF
TRBV30	many	14	TRBJ1-3	CAWNSDRVGNTIYF
TRBV7-2	many	13	TRBJ2-7	CASSLAGTNEQYF
TRBV27	.	15	TRBJ2-1	CASSLGAGAEREQFF
TRBV18	many	18	TRBJ1-2	CASSPQAVGTQANYGYTF
TRBV29-1	many	16	TRBJ2-7	CSVEDRGTGSVYEQYF
TRBV7-2	many	14	TRBJ2-3	CASSLTGMGDTQYF
TRBV18	.	13	TRBJ2-2	CASSPAGTGELFF
TRBV5-4	many	14	TRBJ1-2	CASLGQVGNYGYTF
TRBV14	many	15	TRBJ1-1	CASSHASGGDTEAFF
TRBV7-9	many	15	TRBJ2-3	CASSWGRMGADTQYF
TRBV7-9	.	15	TRBJ2-5	CASSRTTSGQENQYF